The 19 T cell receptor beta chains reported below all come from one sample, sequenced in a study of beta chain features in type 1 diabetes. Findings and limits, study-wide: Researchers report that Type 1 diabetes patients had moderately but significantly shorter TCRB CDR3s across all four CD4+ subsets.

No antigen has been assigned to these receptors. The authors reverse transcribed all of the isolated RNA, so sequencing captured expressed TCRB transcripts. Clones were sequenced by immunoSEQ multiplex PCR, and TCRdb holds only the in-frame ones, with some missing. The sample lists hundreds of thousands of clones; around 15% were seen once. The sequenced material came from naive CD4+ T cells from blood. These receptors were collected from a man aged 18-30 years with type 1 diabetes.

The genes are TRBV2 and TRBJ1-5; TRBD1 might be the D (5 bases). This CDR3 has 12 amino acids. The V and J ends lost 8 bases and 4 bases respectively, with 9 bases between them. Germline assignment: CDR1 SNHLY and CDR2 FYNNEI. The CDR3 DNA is TGTGCCAGCTCTTGGGGGAATCAGCCCCAGCATTTT. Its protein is CASSWGNQPQHF.

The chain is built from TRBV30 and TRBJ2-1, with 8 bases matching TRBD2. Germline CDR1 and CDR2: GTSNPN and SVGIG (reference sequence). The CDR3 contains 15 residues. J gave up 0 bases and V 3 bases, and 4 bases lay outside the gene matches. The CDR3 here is CAWSQLAASYNEQFF. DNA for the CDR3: TGTGCCTGGAGCCAACTAGCGGCCTCCTACAATGAGCAGTTCTTC.

The CDR3 sequence: CASSGSNHAKYEQYF. The CDR3 nucleotides read TGTGCCAGCAGTGGCTCAAACCATGCAAAATACGAGCAGTACTTC. The rearrangement joins TRBV25-1 to TRBJ2-7; no reliable D call. Between the trimmed V and J ends, which lost 4 bases and 4 bases, there was a span of 17 bases. The CDR3 runs 15 residues. Germline CDR1 and CDR2: MGHDK and SYGVNS.

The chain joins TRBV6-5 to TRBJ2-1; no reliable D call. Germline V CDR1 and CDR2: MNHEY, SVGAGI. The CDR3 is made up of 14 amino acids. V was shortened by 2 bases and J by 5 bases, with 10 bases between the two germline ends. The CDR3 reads CASSYSRSNNEQFF. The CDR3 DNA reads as TGTGCCAGCAGTTACAGTCGGAGCAACAATGAGCAGTTCTTC.

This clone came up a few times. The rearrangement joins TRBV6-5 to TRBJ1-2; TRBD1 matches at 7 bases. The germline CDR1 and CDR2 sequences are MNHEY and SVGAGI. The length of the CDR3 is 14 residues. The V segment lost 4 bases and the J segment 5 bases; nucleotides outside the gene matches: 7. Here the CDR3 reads CASSSFGRGYGYTF. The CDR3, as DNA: TGTGCCAGCAGTTCCTTTGGCAGGGGGTATGGCTACACCTTC.

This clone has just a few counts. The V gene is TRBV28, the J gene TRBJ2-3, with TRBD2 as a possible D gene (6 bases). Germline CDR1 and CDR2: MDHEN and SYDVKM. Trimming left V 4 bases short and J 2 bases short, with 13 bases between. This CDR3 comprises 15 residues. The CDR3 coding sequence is TGTGCCAGCAGTTGGGGCGGGGAGAACACAGATACGCAGTATTTT. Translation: CASSWGGENTDTQYF.

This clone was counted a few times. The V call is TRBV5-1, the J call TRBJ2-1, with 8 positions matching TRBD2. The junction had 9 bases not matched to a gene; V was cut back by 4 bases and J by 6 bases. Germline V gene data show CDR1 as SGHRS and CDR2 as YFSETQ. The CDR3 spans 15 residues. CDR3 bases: TGCGCCAGCAGCCCCCCGAGCGGGAGTAGCAATGAGCAGTTCTTC. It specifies CASSPPSGSSNEQFF.

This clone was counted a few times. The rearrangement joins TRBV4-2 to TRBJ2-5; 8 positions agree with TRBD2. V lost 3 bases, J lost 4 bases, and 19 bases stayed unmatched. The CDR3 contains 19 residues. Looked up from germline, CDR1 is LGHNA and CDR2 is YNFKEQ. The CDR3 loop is CASSHPTLPRGRRAETQYF. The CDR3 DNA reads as TGTGCCAGCAGCCACCCGACCCTCCCCCGCGGGAGGAGGGCAGAGACCCAGTACTTC.

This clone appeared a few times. In nucleotides, the CDR3 is TGTGCCAGCAGCCCCCCAGGGCAGTCCTATGGCTACACCTTC. Encoded protein: CASSPPGQSYGYTF. The genes are TRBV7-9 and TRBJ1-2; weak D call: TRBD1 (5 bases). V was clipped by 5 bases and J by 4 bases, with 14 bases between them. The CDR3 contains 14 residues. Germline V gives CDR1 SEHNR, CDR2 FQNEAQ (reference sequence).

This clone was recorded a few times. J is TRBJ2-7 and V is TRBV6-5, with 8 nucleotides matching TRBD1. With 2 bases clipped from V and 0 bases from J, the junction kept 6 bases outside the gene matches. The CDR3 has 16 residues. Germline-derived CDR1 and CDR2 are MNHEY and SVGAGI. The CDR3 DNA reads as TGTGCCAGCAGTTACCGGGGACAGGTTAGCTCCTACGAGCAGTACTTC. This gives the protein CASSYRGQVSSYEQYF.

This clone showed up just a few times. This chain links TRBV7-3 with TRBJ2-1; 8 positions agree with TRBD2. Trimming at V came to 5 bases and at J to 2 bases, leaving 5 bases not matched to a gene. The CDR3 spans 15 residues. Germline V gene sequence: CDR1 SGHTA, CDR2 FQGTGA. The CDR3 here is CASSRRGDPYNEQFF. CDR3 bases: TGTGCCAGCAGCCGGCGGGGGGACCCCTACAATGAGCAGTTCTTC. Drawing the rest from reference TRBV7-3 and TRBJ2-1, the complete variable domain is GAGVSQTPSNKVTEKGKYVELRCDPISGHTALYWYRQSLGQGPEFLIYFQGTGAADDSGLPNDRFFAVRPEGSVSTLKIQRTERGDSAVYLCASSRRGDPYNEQFFGPGTRLTVL.

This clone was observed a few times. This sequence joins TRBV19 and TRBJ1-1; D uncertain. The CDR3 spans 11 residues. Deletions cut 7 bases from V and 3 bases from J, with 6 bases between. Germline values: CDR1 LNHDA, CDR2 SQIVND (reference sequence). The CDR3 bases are TGTGCCAGTATATCGCACACTGAAGCTTTCTTT. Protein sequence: CASISHTEAFF.

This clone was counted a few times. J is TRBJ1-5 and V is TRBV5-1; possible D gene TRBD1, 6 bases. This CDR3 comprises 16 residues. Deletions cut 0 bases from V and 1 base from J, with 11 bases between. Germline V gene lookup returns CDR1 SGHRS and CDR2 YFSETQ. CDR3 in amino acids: CASSLAGEGSNQPQHF. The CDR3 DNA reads TGCGCCAGCAGCTTGGCAGGGGAGGGGAGCAATCAGCCCCAGCATTTT.

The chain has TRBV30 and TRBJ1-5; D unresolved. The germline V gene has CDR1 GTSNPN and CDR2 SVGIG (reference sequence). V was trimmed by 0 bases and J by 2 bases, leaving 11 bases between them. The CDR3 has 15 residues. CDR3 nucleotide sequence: TGTGCCTGGAGTGTTGAGGGCCGGGGCAATCAGCCCCAGCATTTT. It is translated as CAWSVEGRGNQPQHF.

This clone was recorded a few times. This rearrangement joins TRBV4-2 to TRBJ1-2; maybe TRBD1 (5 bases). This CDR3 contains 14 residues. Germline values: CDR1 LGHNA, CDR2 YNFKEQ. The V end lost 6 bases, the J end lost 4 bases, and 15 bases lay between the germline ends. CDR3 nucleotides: TGTGCCAGCAGAGGAGGGGAGAGGACCTATGGCTACACCTTC. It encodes CASRGGERTYGYTF.

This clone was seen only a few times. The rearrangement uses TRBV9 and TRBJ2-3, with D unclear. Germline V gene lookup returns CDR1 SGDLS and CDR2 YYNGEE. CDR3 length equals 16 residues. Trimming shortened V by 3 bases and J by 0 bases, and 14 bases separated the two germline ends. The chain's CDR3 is CASSEGLAASTDTQYF. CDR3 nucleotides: TGTGCCAGCAGCGAGGGTCTCGCGGCTAGCACAGATACGCAGTATTTT.

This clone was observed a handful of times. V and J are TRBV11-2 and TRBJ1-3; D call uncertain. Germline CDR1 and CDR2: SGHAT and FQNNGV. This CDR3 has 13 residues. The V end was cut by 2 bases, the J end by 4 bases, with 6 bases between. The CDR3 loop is CASSLSDGNTIYF. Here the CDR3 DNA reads TGTGCCAGCAGCTTATCCGACGGAAACACCATATATTTT. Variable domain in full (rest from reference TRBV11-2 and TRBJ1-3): EAGVAQSPRYKIIEKRQSVAFWCNPISGHATLYWYQQILGQGPKLLIQFQNNGVVDDSQLPKDRFSAERLKGVDSTLKIQPAKLEDSAVYLCASSLSDGNTIYFGEGSWLTVV.

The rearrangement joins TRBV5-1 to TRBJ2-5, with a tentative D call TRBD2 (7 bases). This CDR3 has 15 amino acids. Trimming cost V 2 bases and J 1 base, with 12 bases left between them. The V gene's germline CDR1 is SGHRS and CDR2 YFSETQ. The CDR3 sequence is CASSFQGRAQETQYF. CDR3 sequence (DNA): TGCGCCAGCAGCTTCCAGGGGAGGGCCCAAGAGACCCAGTACTTC.

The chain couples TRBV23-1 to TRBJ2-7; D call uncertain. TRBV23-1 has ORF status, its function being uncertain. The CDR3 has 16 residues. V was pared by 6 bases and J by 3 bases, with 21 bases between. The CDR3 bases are TGCGCCAGCAGCCCCCTTGGGATGAGATGGGACTACGAGCAGTACTTC. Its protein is CASSPLGMRWDYEQYF.